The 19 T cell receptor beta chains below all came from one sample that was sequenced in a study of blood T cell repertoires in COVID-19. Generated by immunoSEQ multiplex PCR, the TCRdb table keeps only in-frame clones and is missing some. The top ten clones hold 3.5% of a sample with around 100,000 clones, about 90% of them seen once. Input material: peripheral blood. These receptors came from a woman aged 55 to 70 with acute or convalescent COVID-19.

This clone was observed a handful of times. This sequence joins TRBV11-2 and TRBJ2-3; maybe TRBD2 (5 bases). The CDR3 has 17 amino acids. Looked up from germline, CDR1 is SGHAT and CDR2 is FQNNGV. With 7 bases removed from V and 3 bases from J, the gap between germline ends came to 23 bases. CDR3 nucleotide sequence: TGTGCCAGCACCCCCTTCCCGAAGGGAGTTAGAACAGATACGCAGTATTTT. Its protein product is CASTPFPKGVRTDTQYF.

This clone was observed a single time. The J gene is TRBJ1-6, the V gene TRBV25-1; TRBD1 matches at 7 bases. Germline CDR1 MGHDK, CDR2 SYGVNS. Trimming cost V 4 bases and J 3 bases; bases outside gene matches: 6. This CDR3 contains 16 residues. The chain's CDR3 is CASSARDRNYNSPLHF. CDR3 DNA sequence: TGTGCCAGCAGTGCCCGGGACAGAAACTATAATTCACCCCTCCACTTT. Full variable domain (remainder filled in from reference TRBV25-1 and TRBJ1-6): EADIYQTPRYLVIGTGKKITLECSQTMGHDKMYWYQQDPGMELHLIHYSYGVNSTEKGDLSSESTVSRIRTEHFPLTLESARPSHTSQYLCASSARDRNYNSPLHFGNGTRLTVT.

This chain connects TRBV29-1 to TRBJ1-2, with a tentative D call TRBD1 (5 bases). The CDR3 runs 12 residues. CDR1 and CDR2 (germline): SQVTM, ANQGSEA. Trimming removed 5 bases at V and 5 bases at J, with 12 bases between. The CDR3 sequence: CSVTDSKYGYTF. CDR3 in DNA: TGCAGCGTTACAGACAGTAAATATGGCTACACCTTC.

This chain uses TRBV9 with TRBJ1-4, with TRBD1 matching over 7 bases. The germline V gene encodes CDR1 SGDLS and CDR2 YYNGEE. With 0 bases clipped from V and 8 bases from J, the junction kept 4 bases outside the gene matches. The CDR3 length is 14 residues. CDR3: CASSVAQGGEKLFF. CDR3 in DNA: TGTGCCAGCAGCGTAGCCCAGGGGGGAGAAAAACTGTTTTTT.

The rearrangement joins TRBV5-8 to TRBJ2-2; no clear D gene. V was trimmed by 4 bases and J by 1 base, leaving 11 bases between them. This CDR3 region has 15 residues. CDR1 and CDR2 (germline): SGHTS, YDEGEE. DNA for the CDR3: TGTGCCAGCAGCGGGCCTCAGAAGAACACCGGGGAGCTGTTTTTT. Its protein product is CASSGPQKNTGELFF. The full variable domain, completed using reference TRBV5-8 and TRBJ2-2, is EAGVTQSPTHLIKTRGQQATLRCSPISGHTSVYWYQQALGLGLQFLLWYDEGEERNRGNFPPRFSGRQFPNYSSELNVNALELEDSALYLCASSGPQKNTGELFFGEGSRLTVL.

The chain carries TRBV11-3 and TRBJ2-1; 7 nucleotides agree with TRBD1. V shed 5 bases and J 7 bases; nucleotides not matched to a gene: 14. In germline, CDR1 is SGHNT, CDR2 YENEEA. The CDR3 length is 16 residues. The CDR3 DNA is TGTGCCAGCAGCATGCAATACCGGGACAGAGGGAATGAGCAGTTCTTC. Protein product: CASSMQYRDRGNEQFF.

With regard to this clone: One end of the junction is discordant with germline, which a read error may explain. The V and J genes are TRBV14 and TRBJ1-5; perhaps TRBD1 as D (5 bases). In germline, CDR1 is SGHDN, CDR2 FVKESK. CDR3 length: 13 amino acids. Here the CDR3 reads CASSQQGNQPQHF. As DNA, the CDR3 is TGTGCCAGCAGCCAACAGGGCAACCAGCCCCAGCATTTT.

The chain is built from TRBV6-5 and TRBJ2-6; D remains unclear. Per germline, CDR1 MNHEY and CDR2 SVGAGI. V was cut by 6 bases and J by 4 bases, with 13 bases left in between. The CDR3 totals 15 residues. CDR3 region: CASSLSANGANVLTF. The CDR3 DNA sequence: TGTGCCAGCAGCCTCTCCGCGAACGGGGCCAACGTCCTGACTTTC.

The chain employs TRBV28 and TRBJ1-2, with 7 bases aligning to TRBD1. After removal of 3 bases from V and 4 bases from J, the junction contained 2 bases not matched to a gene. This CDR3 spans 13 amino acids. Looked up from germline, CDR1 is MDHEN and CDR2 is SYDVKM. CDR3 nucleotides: TGTGCCAGCAGTTTGGGACAGACCTATGGCTACACCTTC. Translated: CASSLGQTYGYTF.

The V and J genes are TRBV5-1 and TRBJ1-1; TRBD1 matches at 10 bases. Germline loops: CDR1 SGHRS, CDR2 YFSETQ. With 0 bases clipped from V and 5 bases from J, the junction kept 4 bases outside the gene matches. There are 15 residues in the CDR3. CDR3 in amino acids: CASSLGQGASTEAFF. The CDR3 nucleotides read TGCGCCAGCAGCTTGGGACAGGGGGCCTCTACTGAAGCTTTCTTT.

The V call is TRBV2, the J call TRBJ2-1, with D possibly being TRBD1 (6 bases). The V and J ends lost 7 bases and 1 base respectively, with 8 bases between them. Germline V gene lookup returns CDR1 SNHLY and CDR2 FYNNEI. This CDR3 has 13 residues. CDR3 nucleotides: TGTGCCAGCAAGGGGGTTTCCTACAATGAGCAGTTCTTC. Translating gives CASKGVSYNEQFF.

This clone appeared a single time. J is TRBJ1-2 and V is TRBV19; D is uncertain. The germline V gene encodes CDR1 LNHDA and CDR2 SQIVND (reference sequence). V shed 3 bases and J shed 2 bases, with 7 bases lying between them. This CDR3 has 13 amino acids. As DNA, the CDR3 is TGTGCCAGTAGTATTCAGGTGAACTATGGCTACACCTTC. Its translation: CASSIQVNYGYTF.

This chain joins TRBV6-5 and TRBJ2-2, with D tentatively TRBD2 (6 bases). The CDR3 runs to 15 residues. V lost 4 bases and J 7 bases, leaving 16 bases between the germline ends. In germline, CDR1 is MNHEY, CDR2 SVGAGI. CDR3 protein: CASSSRDALVGELFF. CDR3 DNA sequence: TGTGCCAGCAGTTCGCGGGATGCTCTGGTCGGGGAGCTGTTTTTT.

In nucleotides, the CDR3 is TGTGCCAGCACCACAGACTCTGGAAACACCATATATTTT. Translation gives CASTTDSGNTIYF. The chain couples TRBV2 to TRBJ1-3; no firm D call. This CDR3 comprises 13 residues. CDR1 is SNHLY and CDR2 is FYNNEI in the germline V gene. The V end was cut by 7 bases, the J end by 0 bases, with 7 bases between.

The CDR3 here is CASSLGQGVFEQYF. Written as DNA, the CDR3 is TGCGCCAGCAGCTTGGGTCAGGGGGTTTTCGAGCAGTACTTC. The rearrangement uses TRBV5-1 and TRBJ2-7; 7 bases are shared with TRBD1. The V segment lost 0 bases and the J segment 6 bases; nucleotides outside the gene matches: 6. Per the germline V gene, CDR1 is SGHRS and CDR2 is YFSETQ. The CDR3 has 14 amino acids.

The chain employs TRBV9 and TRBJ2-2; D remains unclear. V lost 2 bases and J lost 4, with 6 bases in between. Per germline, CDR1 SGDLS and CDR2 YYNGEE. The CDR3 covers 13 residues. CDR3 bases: TGTGCCAGCAGCGTTTCGGTCACCGGGGAGCTGTTTTTT. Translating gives CASSVSVTGELFF.

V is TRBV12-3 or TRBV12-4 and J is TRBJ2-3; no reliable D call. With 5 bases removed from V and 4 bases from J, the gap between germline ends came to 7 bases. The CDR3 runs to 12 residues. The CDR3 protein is CASSTRADTQYF. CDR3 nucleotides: TGTGCCAGCAGTACCCGGGCAGATACGCAGTATTTT.

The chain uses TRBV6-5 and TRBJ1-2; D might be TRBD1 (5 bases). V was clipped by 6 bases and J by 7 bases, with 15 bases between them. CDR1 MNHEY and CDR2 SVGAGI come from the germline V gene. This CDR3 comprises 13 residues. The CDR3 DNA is TGTGCCAGCAGCCCGGGGGGGGGAGGTGGCTACACCTTC. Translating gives CASSPGGGGGYTF.

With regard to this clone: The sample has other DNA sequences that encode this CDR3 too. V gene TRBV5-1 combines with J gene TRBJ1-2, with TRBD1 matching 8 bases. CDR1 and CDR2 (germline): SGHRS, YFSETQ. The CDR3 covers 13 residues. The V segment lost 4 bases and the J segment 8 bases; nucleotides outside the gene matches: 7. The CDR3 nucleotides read TGCGCCAGCAGCCTCGGACAGGGAGGCGGCTACACCTTC. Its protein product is CASSLGQGGGYTF.